The 15 T cell receptor beta chains presented below share a single source sample, sequenced in a study of shared clonotypes between healthy human individuals. Clones were sequenced by immunoSEQ multiplex PCR, and TCRdb holds only the in-frame ones, with some missing. This table has more than 1,200,000 clones, less than 99% appearing once. Sequencing was performed on naive CD4+ T cells sorted from blood. Regarding subset: CD45RA+ positively selected. These receptors were collected from a man younger than 45 in good health.

V and J are TRBV19 and TRBJ1-2; D call uncertain. Between the trimmed V and J ends, which lost 5 bases and 4 bases, there was a span of 5 bases. The CDR3 length is 11 residues. The V gene's germline CDR1 is LNHDA and CDR2 SQIVND (reference sequence). In nucleotides, the CDR3 is TGTGCCAGTAGTTCCACCTATGGCTACACCTTC. Its protein is CASSSTYGYTF.

J is TRBJ1-4 and V is TRBV7-6; no firm D call. Germline V gene data show CDR1 as SGHVS and CDR2 as FNYEAQ. The CDR3 is 15 residues long. V was cut by 1 base and J by 5 bases, with 11 bases left in between. CDR3 residues: CASSLGTRWNEKLFF. Written as DNA, the CDR3 is TGTGCCAGCAGCTTAGGAACGAGGTGGAATGAAAAACTGTTTTTT.

The chain is built from TRBV4-2 and TRBJ2-7, with TRBD2 matching over 8 bases. There are 16 residues in the CDR3. The germline gives CDR1 LGHNA, CDR2 YNFKEQ. Trimming at V came to 0 bases and at J to 2 bases, leaving 6 bases not matched to a gene. Written as DNA, the CDR3 is TGTGCCAGCAGCCAAGATCCCCCAGCGGGAGCCTACGAGCAGTACTTC. Protein sequence: CASSQDPPAGAYEQYF.

This sequence joins TRBV11-2 and TRBJ2-1; 7 bases fit TRBD2. Losses at the gene ends were 5 bases for V and 4 bases for J; bases not matched to a gene: 11. This CDR3 is 16 amino acids long. The germline V gene has CDR1 SGHAT and CDR2 FQNNGV. The DNA for the CDR3 is TGTGCCAGCAGCGGCCTCAGGACTAGGAGGTACAATGAGCAGTTCTTC. It specifies CASSGLRTRRYNEQFF.

The chain combines TRBV5-1 with TRBJ1-1, with 8 bases fitting TRBD1. The germline CDR1 and CDR2 sequences are SGHRS and YFSETQ. This CDR3 comprises 14 residues. The V and J ends lost 2 bases and 11 bases, in that order; junction bases with no gene match: 11. CDR3 DNA: TGCGCCAGCAGCTTCCTTGGGCAGGGGGCCTTCGCTTTCTTT. This translates into CASSFLGQGAFAFF.

J is TRBJ2-7 and V is TRBV7-9; D might be TRBD2 (5 bases). V lost 5 bases and J lost 2, with 19 bases in between. This CDR3 has 16 residues. CDR1 SEHNR and CDR2 FQNEAQ come from the germline V gene (reference sequence). The DNA of the CDR3 is TGTGCCAGCAGCCAAACTACGAGGGAATTGACCTACGAGCAGTACTTC. It translates to CASSQTTRELTYEQYF.

The chain combines TRBV19 with TRBJ1-5; a weak D match, TRBD1 (5 bases). Germline CDR1 and CDR2: LNHDA and SQIVND (reference sequence). The CDR3 has 16 residues. V shed 6 bases and J shed 4 bases, with 19 bases lying between them. The CDR3 here is CASRTSGGRINQPQHF. As DNA, the CDR3 is TGTGCCAGTAGAACCTCCGGGGGGAGGATAAATCAGCCCCAGCATTTT.

This chain links TRBV4-1 with TRBJ1-2; 10 bases are shared with TRBD1. V dropped 4 bases and J dropped 0; count of bases not matched to a gene: 8. The CDR3 spans 17 residues. Germline loops: CDR1 MGHRA, CDR2 YSYEKL. This CDR3 is CASSRPGQGNPNYGYTF. CDR3 DNA sequence: TGCGCCAGCAGCCGACCGGGACAGGGGAACCCTAACTATGGCTACACCTTC.

The chain employs TRBV5-1 and TRBJ2-1, with 12 bases matching TRBD2. Germline CDR1 reads SGHRS; CDR2 reads YFSETQ. The CDR3 length is 17 residues. V gave up 4 bases and J gave up 5 bases; unmatched junction bases: 10. The DNA of the CDR3 is TGCGCCAGCAGCCACGGACTAGCGGGAAGGCGGGACAATGAGCAGTTCTTC. It yields the protein CASSHGLAGRRDNEQFF.

CDR3 in amino acids: CATREAGDFYEQYF. CDR3 sequence (DNA): TGTGCCACCAGAGAAGCGGGAGACTTCTACGAGCAGTACTTC. This chain uses TRBV28 with TRBJ2-7, with TRBD2 identical over 8 bases. From germline, CDR1 is MDHEN and CDR2 SYDVKM. This CDR3 comprises 14 residues. Trimming at V came to 10 bases and at J to 3 bases, leaving 11 bases not matched to a gene.

This clone appeared once. The V and J genes are TRBV7-3 and TRBJ2-3, with D tentatively TRBD2 (5 bases). V was cut by 5 bases and J by 1 base, with 10 bases left in between. This CDR3 comprises 14 residues. Germline values: CDR1 SGHTA, CDR2 FQGTGA. The CDR3 loop is CASSRRGGTDTQYF. CDR3 coding DNA: TGTGCCAGCAGCCGACGGGGAGGCACAGATACGCAGTATTTT.

Comment on this clone: Sequence at one end of the junction differs from germline and may be a read error. The chain employs TRBV30 and TRBJ2-6; a weak D match, TRBD1 (5 bases). There are 13 residues in the CDR3. Germline values: CDR1 GTSNPN, CDR2 SVGIG (reference sequence). This CDR3 reads CAWASSGANALTF. Here the CDR3 DNA reads TGTGCCTGGGCCAGCTCTGGGGCCAACGCCCTGACTTTC.

V and J are TRBV15 and TRBJ1-5; D not resolved. This CDR3 comprises 15 residues. V lost 0 bases and J lost 4, with 10 bases in between. The germline gives CDR1 LNHNV, CDR2 YYDKDF (reference sequence). The CDR3 spells CATSRDPSQNQPQHF. The CDR3 DNA sequence: TGTGCCACCAGCAGAGATCCGTCCCAGAATCAGCCCCAGCATTTT.

DNA for the CDR3: TGTGCCAGCAGCGAAAGGTCAGGGGGCGCCTACGAGCAGTACTTC. This encodes CASSERSGGAYEQYF. The chain carries TRBV6-4 and TRBJ2-7, with TRBD1 matching 8 bases. The V segment lost 6 bases and the J segment 2 bases; nucleotides outside the gene matches: 9. The CDR3 contains 15 residues. Germline V lookup: CDR1 MRHNA, CDR2 SNTAGT.

The chain uses TRBV2 and TRBJ2-2, with D possibly being TRBD1 (5 bases). Germline V lookup: CDR1 SNHLY, CDR2 FYNNEI. CDR3 size: 15 residues. With 2 bases removed from V and 1 base from J, the gap between germline ends came to 8 bases. In DNA, the CDR3 is TGTGCCAGCAGTGAAACCACAGGGAACACCGGGGAGCTGTTTTTT. As protein: CASSETTGNTGELFF.